The 16 T cell receptor beta chains in this list originate from one sample, sequenced in a study of cytomegalovirus exposure and HLA in healthy donors. 60 Vbeta and 13 Jbeta primers were used in PCR. Using immunoSEQ multiplex PCR, the repertoire was profiled, and TCRdb retains in-frame clones only, with some absent. The sample shows 120,000 or so clones, 75% to 85% of them seen only once. Sequencing was carried out using PBMCs. The receptors were gathered from a female donor in good health and CMV-seropositive.

The rearrangement links TRBV18 to TRBJ1-2; 8 nucleotides align to TRBD1. Losses at the gene ends were 3 bases for V and 2 bases for J; bases not matched to a gene: 2. The CDR3 loop spans 14 amino acids. CDR1 is KGHSH, CDR2 LQKENI, per germline. The CDR3 spells CASSPAGGNYGYTF. As DNA, the CDR3 is TGTGCCAGCTCACCGGCAGGGGGCAACTATGGCTACACCTTC.

The V gene is TRBV7-9, the J gene TRBJ1-2, with 10 positions matching TRBD1. CDR3 length equals 13 residues. Germline V gene lookup returns CDR1 SEHNR and CDR2 FQNEAQ (reference sequence). V gave up 5 bases and J gave up 5 bases; unmatched junction bases: 2. The CDR3 nucleotides are TGTGCCAGCAGCCCGGGACAGGGGTATGGCTACACCTTC. The encoded protein is CASSPGQGYGYTF.

V usage is TRBV18 and J usage is TRBJ1-2; D possibly corresponds to TRBD1 (5 bases). CDR3 length: 14 amino acids. Germline assignment: CDR1 KGHSH and CDR2 LQKENI. The ends were cut back, 1 base at V and 1 base at J, with 7 bases in the middle. In DNA form, the CDR3 reads TGTGCCAGCTCACCACTGGGGGGTAACTATGGCTACACCTTC. Its protein is CASSPLGGNYGYTF.

V usage is TRBV5-7 and J usage is TRBJ1-5; 9 bases are a match to TRBD1. TRBV5-7 is an open reading frame whose function is uncertain. Germline trimming cut 4 bases from V and 2 bases from J; bases unmatched to any gene: 7. The CDR3 is 16 residues long. The CDR3, as DNA: TGTGCCAGCAGCGTGGCAACAGGGGGCGGCAATCAGCCCCAGCATTTT. Translating gives CASSVATGGGNQPQHF.

The chain joins TRBV6-1 to TRBJ1-1; D is ambiguous. Deletions cut 6 bases from V and 7 bases from J, with 18 bases between. The CDR3 is made up of 14 amino acids. Looked up from germline, CDR1 is MNHNS and CDR2 is SASEGT. The CDR3 loop reads CASRWEGSIGEAFF. Written as DNA, the CDR3 is TGTGCCAGCAGGTGGGAGGGTAGCATCGGTGAAGCTTTCTTT.

This chain connects TRBV12-5 to TRBJ2-7; no firm D call. Germline CDR1 LGHNT, CDR2 FRNRAP. Trimming left V 2 bases short and J 4 bases short, with 12 bases between. The CDR3 is 14 amino acids. This chain's CDR3 is CASGLWSVRYEQYF. CDR3 coding DNA: TGTGCTAGTGGTTTGTGGTCTGTTAGATACGAGCAGTACTTC. The full variable domain, rest sourced from reference TRBV12-5 and TRBJ2-7, is DARVTQTPRHKVTEMGQEVTMRCQPILGHNTVFWYRQTMMQGLELLAYFRNRAPLDDSGMPKDRFSAEMPDATLATLKIQPSEPRDSAVYFCASGLWSVRYEQYFGPGTRLTVT.

The chain is built from TRBV5-1 and TRBJ2-7; TRBD1 matches at 7 bases. The CDR3 has 15 residues. Germline V gene sequence: CDR1 SGHRS, CDR2 YFSETQ. V dropped 4 bases and J dropped 6; count of bases not matched to a gene: 13. CDR3 sequence reads: CASSPGTAPKAEQYF. The CDR3 DNA reads TGCGCCAGCAGCCCAGGGACAGCGCCTAAGGCCGAGCAGTACTTC.

In its sample, this clone was seen once. The V call is TRBV4-1, the J call TRBJ2-7; 9 bases are shared with TRBD1. CDR1 and CDR2 from the germline V gene are MGHRA and YSYEKL. This CDR3 comprises 19 residues. The V and J ends lost 1 base and 3 bases, in that order; junction bases with no gene match: 16. CDR3 residues: CASSQGLSTGGKKGYEQYF. The CDR3, as DNA: TGCGCCAGCAGCCAAGGCCTGTCGACAGGGGGTAAGAAAGGCTACGAGCAGTACTTC.

The chain is built from TRBV18 and TRBJ2-4, with unresolved D. V shed 1 base and J shed 7 bases, with 5 bases lying between them. Germline loops: CDR1 KGHSH, CDR2 LQKENI. This CDR3 is 12 amino acids long. CDR3 residues: CASSPLGNIQYF. The CDR3 DNA reads as TGTGCCAGCTCACCACTCGGGAACATTCAGTACTTC.

The chain links TRBV12-5 to TRBJ2-2; the D gene is possibly TRBD2 (5 bases). Germline V gene sequence: CDR1 LGHNT, CDR2 FRNRAP. The CDR3 spans 14 residues. The V gene lost 0 bases and the J gene lost 6 bases, with 8 bases spanning the gap. CDR3 sequence reads: CASGLVVGAGELFF. CDR3 bases: TGTGCTAGTGGTTTGGTAGTCGGGGCCGGGGAGCTGTTTTTT.

This sequence joins TRBV12-5 and TRBJ2-2; D remains ambiguous. The CDR3 length is 13 residues. V lost 6 bases, J lost 6 bases, and 11 bases lay in between. The germline V gene encodes CDR1 LGHNT and CDR2 FRNRAP. CDR3 loop: CASGPFSAGELFF. CDR3 in DNA: TGTGCTAGTGGCCCCTTCTCGGCCGGGGAGCTGTTTTTT.

The CDR3 sequence: CASTRTSGTHYNEQFF. Written as DNA, the CDR3 is TGTGCCAGCACCAGAACTTCCGGGACACACTACAATGAGCAGTTCTTC. The V call is TRBV7-9, the J call TRBJ2-1; TRBD1 is a possible D gene (6 bases). CDR3 length: 16 residues. V gave up 7 bases and J gave up 3 bases, with 19 bases separating them. CDR1 SEHNR and CDR2 FQNEAQ come from the germline V gene (reference sequence).

V gene TRBV18 combines with J gene TRBJ2-1; the match to TRBD1 covers 7 bases. The CDR3 loop spans 16 amino acids. Looked up from germline, CDR1 is KGHSH and CDR2 is LQKENI. Trimming at V came to 2 bases and at J to 2 bases, leaving 6 bases not matched to a gene. CDR3 in amino acids: CASSPSGDSPYNEQFF. In nucleotides, the CDR3 is TGTGCCAGCTCACCATCAGGGGACAGTCCCTACAATGAGCAGTTCTTC.

This rearrangement joins TRBV10-1 to TRBJ2-5; a possible D gene is TRBD2 (7 bases). Germline lookup yields CDR1 WNHNN and CDR2 SYGVQD (reference sequence). V lost 3 bases and J lost 5, with 13 bases in between. The CDR3 has 14 amino acids. The CDR3 DNA is TGCGCCAGCAGTGATTCGCGGGGGCTGGAGACCCAGTACTTC. The encoded protein is CASSDSRGLETQYF.

V usage is TRBV4-1 and J usage is TRBJ1-2, with a tentative D call TRBD1 (5 bases). V was trimmed by 1 base and J by 8 bases, leaving 14 bases between them. This CDR3 has 14 residues. Germline loops: CDR1 MGHRA, CDR2 YSYEKL. In DNA form, the CDR3 reads TGCGCCAGCAGCCAAGTGCCAGGGTGGTTCGGCTACACCTTC. Encoded protein: CASSQVPGWFGYTF.

This rearrangement joins TRBV4-3 to TRBJ1-5; TRBD1 agrees at 7 bases. The junction had 10 bases not matched to a gene; V was cut back by 0 bases and J by 5 bases. CDR1 is LGHNA and CDR2 is YSLEER in the germline V gene. CDR3 length: 17 residues. The CDR3 loop reads CASSQEWDRRGDQPQHF. The CDR3, as DNA: TGCGCCAGCAGCCAAGAATGGGACAGAAGGGGGGATCAGCCCCAGCATTTT.